One sample yielded the 10 T cell receptor beta chains listed below, sequenced in a study of cytomegalovirus exposure and HLA in healthy donors. The PCR contained 60 Vbeta and 13 Jbeta primers. Clones were read by immunoSEQ multiplex PCR, and TCRdb kept only the in-frame ones, dropping some. The repertoire holds tens of thousands of clones, with around 80% as singletons. The source material was PBMCs. These receptors all stem from a male donor in good health and CMV-seropositive.

In this sample, this clone turned up a few times. The rearrangement links TRBV7-2 to TRBJ2-6, with TRBD2 identical over 7 bases. Germline CDR1 is SGHTA and CDR2 is FQGNSA. Trimming at V came to 1 base and at J to 0 bases, leaving 3 bases not matched to a gene. The CDR3 runs to 17 residues. The CDR3 spells CASSLVGGISGANVLTF. CDR3 nucleotides: TGTGCCAGCAGCTTAGTGGGGGGGATCTCTGGGGCCAACGTCCTGACTTTC.

This clone was observed once. J is TRBJ2-5 and V is TRBV7-9; 7 bases are a match to TRBD1. The V segment lost 1 base and the J segment 4 bases; nucleotides outside the gene matches: 9. This CDR3 contains 16 residues. The V gene's germline CDR1 is SEHNR and CDR2 FQNEAQ (reference sequence). CDR3 protein: CASSLGQTGVGETQYF. The CDR3 nucleotides are TGTGCCAGCAGCTTAGGTCAAACAGGGGTCGGAGAGACCCAGTACTTC.

The chain carries TRBV5-1 and TRBJ1-2, with 7 nucleotides matching TRBD1. V gave up 3 bases and J gave up 6 bases; unmatched junction bases: 11. The CDR3 is 15 residues long. Germline-derived CDR1 and CDR2 are SGHRS and YFSETQ. In DNA, the CDR3 is TGCGCCAGCAGCTGGGAGACAGGGACTAGGAATGGCTACACCTTC. Translating it yields CASSWETGTRNGYTF.

The CDR3 is CASSLALGATYEQYF. The CDR3 DNA reads TGTGCCAGCAGCTTAGCGCTGGGAGCTACCTACGAGCAGTACTTC. This chain links TRBV7-9 with TRBJ2-7; tentative D call: TRBD2 (5 bases). CDR1 and CDR2 from the germline V gene are SEHNR and FQNEAQ (reference sequence). V was shortened by 0 bases and J by 2 bases, with 11 bases between the two germline ends. CDR3 length: 15 residues.

The rearrangement joins TRBV5-1 to TRBJ1-1, with unresolved D. CDR1 and CDR2 (germline): SGHRS, YFSETQ. Trimming removed 1 base at V and 1 base at J, with 11 bases between. This CDR3 spans 15 amino acids. The CDR3 sequence is CASSLLTVKNTEAFF. As DNA, the CDR3 is TGCGCCAGCAGCTTGTTAACAGTAAAGAACACTGAAGCTTTCTTT.

This clone appeared a single time. The chain recombines TRBV30 with TRBJ1-3; no reliable D call. Germline V gene lookup returns CDR1 GTSNPN and CDR2 SVGIG (reference sequence). Trimming cost V 2 bases and J 2 bases, with 10 bases left between them. The CDR3 loop spans 14 amino acids. CDR3 amino acids: CAWSSGVAGNTIYF. The CDR3 DNA sequence: TGTGCCTGGAGTAGCGGGGTAGCTGGAAACACCATATATTTT.

The rearrangement links TRBV4-2 to TRBJ2-1; TRBD2 matches at 8 bases. V was pared by 0 bases and J by 14 bases, with 12 bases of the junction left unmatched. This CDR3 is built from 15 residues. Germline V gene data show CDR1 as LGHNA and CDR2 as YNFKEQ. The CDR3 DNA sequence: TGTGCCAGCAGCCAAGATGTGGCGGGGGGCCCCCCCAAGTTCTTC. This translates into CASSQDVAGGPPKFF.

The rearrangement uses TRBV9 and TRBJ2-7, with TRBD1 as a possible D gene (6 bases). This CDR3 is built from 13 residues. Germline CDR1 and CDR2: SGDLS and YYNGEE. Trimming pared 7 bases from V and 0 bases from J, leaving 11 bases between. The CDR3 is CASSTGSSYEQYF. For the CDR3, the DNA is TGTGCCAGCTCTACAGGGTCCTCCTACGAGCAGTACTTC.

This sequence joins TRBV18 and TRBJ2-5; D possibly corresponds to TRBD1 (6 bases). The V gene's germline CDR1 is KGHSH and CDR2 LQKENI. The CDR3 spans 15 residues. The V gene lost 5 bases and the J gene lost 5 bases, with 18 bases spanning the gap. CDR3 in DNA: TGTGCCAGCTCATCCATGAGGGGGTCGGATGAGACCCAGTACTTC. Protein: CASSSMRGSDETQYF.

The genes are TRBV6-5 and TRBJ2-2; D might be TRBD2 (5 bases). CDR3 length equals 15 residues. V was clipped by 8 bases and J by 1 base, with 14 bases between them. Germline lookup yields CDR1 MNHEY and CDR2 SVGAGI. In DNA form, the CDR3 reads TGTGCCAGCCTCAATCCACGGGGGAACACCGGGGAGCTGTTTTTT. Translated, it gives CASLNPRGNTGELFF.